These 8 T cell receptor beta chains came from one sample sequenced in a study of preoperative IRX-2 immunotherapy in early breast cancer. The treatment: preoperative locoregional IRX-2 cytokine immunotherapy. The table came from immunoSEQ multiplex PCR; TCRdb's copy has only in-frame clones and leaves some out. Of 30,000 to 35,000 clones in the sample, about 96% were seen once. The sample was acquired from a patient treated with IRX-2 immunotherapy. The origin of the receptors is a human donor with breast cancer.

The CDR3 DNA reads as TGTGCCAGTAGTACAGACAGACCTAACTATGGCTACACCTTC. Translation gives CASSTDRPNYGYTF. The genes are TRBV19 and TRBJ1-2; tentatively, D is TRBD1 (5 bases). Germline V CDR1 and CDR2: LNHDA, SQIVND (reference sequence). The CDR3 spans 14 residues. V lost 4 bases, J lost 0 bases, and 9 bases lay in between.

The gene calls are TRBV11-2 and TRBJ2-7; 8 nucleotides align to TRBD1. CDR1 and CDR2 from the germline V gene are SGHAT and FQNNGV. J gave up 3 bases and V 6 bases, and 10 bases lay outside the gene matches. There are 15 residues in the CDR3. The CDR3 is CASSPGGQVSYEQYF. Here the CDR3 DNA reads TGTGCCAGCAGTCCAGGGGGACAGGTGAGCTACGAGCAGTACTTC.

The chain carries TRBV11-2 and TRBJ2-2; D unclear. The germline V gene encodes CDR1 SGHAT and CDR2 FQNNGV. The CDR3 consists of 13 residues. Trimming took 3 bases from V and 6 from J, leaving 8 bases between them. CDR3 in DNA: TGTGCCAGCAGCTTCACAGCCTCCGGGGAGCTGTTTTTT. It codes for CASSFTASGELFF.

The chain has TRBV18 and TRBJ2-7; 7 nucleotides match TRBD1. The CDR3 sequence is 13 residues long. From germline, CDR1 is KGHSH and CDR2 LQKENI. Trimming removed 3 bases from V and 4 bases from J; junction bases left unmatched: 3. CDR3 nucleotide sequence: TGTGCCAGCTCACCGGGACAGCAATACGAGCAGTACTTC. It translates to CASSPGQQYEQYF.

This chain joins TRBV28 and TRBJ2-7; 12 bases agree with TRBD2. This CDR3 has 17 amino acids. Germline V lookup: CDR1 MDHEN, CDR2 SYDVKM. With V trimmed by 3 bases and J by 1 base, 7 bases remained unmatched. The CDR3 spells CASSLPVTSGRSYEQYF. The CDR3 DNA follows: TGTGCCAGCAGTTTGCCAGTTACTAGCGGGAGGTCCTACGAGCAGTACTTC.

The CDR3 DNA sequence: TGTGCCAGCAGCAACCCAGCGGATCCGGGCAATGAGCAGTTCTTC. Protein sequence: CASSNPADPGNEQFF. The V and J genes are TRBV21-1 and TRBJ2-1; the table's TRBD2 call for D was not verified on the DNA. TRBV21-1 is a pseudogene segment. The CDR3 sequence is 15 residues long.

This clone was seen a single time. The CDR3 DNA follows: TGTGCCAGCAGGCGGCCCTACAGGAACTACAATGAGCAGTTCTTC. It encodes CASRRPYRNYNEQFF. This chain links TRBV6-1 with TRBJ2-1; the D gene is possibly TRBD1 (5 bases). The CDR3 consists of 15 residues. V gave up 6 bases and J gave up 3 bases, with 15 bases separating them. From germline, CDR1 is MNHNS and CDR2 SASEGT.

This chain connects TRBV5-8 to TRBJ2-5; TRBD2 matches 7 bases. With V trimmed by 0 bases and J by 2 bases, 4 bases remained unmatched. The CDR3 has 15 residues. From germline, CDR1 is SGHTS and CDR2 YDEGEE. In nucleotides, the CDR3 is TGTGCCAGCAGCTTGGGACTAGCCGCACAAGAGACCCAGTACTTC. This gives the protein CASSLGLAAQETQYF.